Given below is one TCR beta chain in context. This table comes from immunoSEQ multiplex PCR, and its TCRdb copy is limited to in-frame clones, with some not included. This sample has about 130,000 clones; 84% occur once, and the top ten carry 3% to 4%. This entry is derived from a study of PD-L1 blockade in urothelial cancer. Overall study: Analysis of blood occurred 3 weeks (second dose) and 6 weeks after treatment start.

The CDR3 extends over 14 amino acids. Trimming stripped 0 bases from V and 4 bases from J, with 9 bases between. CDR1 and CDR2 from the germline V gene are SNHLY and FYNNEI. Regarding time point: pretreatment peripheral blood. Enrolled patients showed locally advanced or metastatic urothelial carcinoma. This TCR was sampled from a man between 45 and 60 years old with urothelial cancer. The chain employs TRBV2 and TRBJ1-2, with D perhaps matching TRBD1 (5 bases). Sequenced material: PBMCs, taken around atezolizumab (anti-PD-L1) treatment. The CDR3 region has the DNA TGTGCCAGCAGTGAAGCGCGCAGGGCCTATGGCTACACCTTC. Amino acids: CASSEARRAYGYTF.